The clone carrying this T cell receptor (beta chain) occurred a few times. Germline lookup yields CDR1 DFQATT and CDR2 SNEGSKA (reference sequence). CDR3 length equals 16 residues. V lost 4 bases to trimming and J lost 6 bases; unmatched junction nucleotides: 12. Amplified TCR beta CDR3 regions came from RNA transcripts. A set of HTBI primers served as the primers for a first-round RT-PCR of the TCR CDR3. MiXCR was run by TCRdb on the multiplex PCR reads, yielding one entry per CDR3 protein. This sample has roughly 740,000 distinct CDR3 sequences, with roughly 15% found just once. This specimen belongs to a study of T cells in Graves' hyperthyroidism and ophthalmopathy.

The sequenced material came from blood. The TCR sequence derives from a man between 18 and 35 years old with Graves' hyperthyroidism. The chain recombines TRBV20-1 with TRBJ2-3; TRBD2 agrees at 11 bases. The CDR3 region is CSAIGLAGGQWDTQYF. The CDR3 DNA reads TGCAGTGCTATTGGACTAGCGGGTGGCCAATGGGATACGCAGTATTTT.